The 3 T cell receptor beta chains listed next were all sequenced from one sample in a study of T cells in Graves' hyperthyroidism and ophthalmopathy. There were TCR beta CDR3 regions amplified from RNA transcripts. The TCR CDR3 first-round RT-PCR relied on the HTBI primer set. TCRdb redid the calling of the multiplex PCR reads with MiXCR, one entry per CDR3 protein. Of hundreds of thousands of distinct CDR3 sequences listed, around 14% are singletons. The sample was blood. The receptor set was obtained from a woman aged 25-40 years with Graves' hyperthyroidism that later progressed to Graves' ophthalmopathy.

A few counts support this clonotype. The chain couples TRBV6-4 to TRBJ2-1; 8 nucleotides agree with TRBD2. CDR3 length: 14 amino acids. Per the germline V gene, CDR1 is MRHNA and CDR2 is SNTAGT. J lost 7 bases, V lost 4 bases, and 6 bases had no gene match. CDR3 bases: TGTGCCAGCAGTGCAGCGGGAGTATCAAATGAGCAGTTCTTC. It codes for CASSAAGVSNEQFF.

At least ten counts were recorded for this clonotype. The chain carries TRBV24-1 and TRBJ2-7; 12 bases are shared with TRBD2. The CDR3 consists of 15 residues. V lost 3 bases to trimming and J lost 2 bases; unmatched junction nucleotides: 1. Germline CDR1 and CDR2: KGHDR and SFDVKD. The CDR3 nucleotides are TGTGCCACCAGTGATACTAGCGGGAGGCCCTACGAGCAGTACTTC. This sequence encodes CATSDTSGRPYEQYF.

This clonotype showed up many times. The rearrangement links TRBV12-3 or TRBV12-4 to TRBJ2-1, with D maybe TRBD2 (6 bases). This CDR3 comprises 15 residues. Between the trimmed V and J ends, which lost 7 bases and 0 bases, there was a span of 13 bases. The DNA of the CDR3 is TGTGCCAGCAAAGTAGCGGAGAGCTCCTACAATGAGCAGTTCTTC. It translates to CASKVAESSYNEQFF.